Following are 25 T cell receptor beta chains from one sample sequenced in a study of blood T cell repertoires in COVID-19. This table comes from immunoSEQ multiplex PCR, and its TCRdb copy is limited to in-frame clones, with some not included. The table shows about 150,000 clones, with roughly nine tenths occurring only once. The sequenced sample consisted of peripheral blood. The receptors were gathered from a woman in her sixties with active or convalescent COVID-19.

The chain joins TRBV5-6 to TRBJ2-4; 9 bases match TRBD2. This CDR3 has 18 amino acids. The ends lost 0 bases at V and 3 bases at J; junction bases unmatched: 10. The germline V gene has CDR1 SGHDT and CDR2 YYEEEE. CDR3 coding DNA: TGTGCCAGCAGCTTGGCGGCTCGGGCTAGCGGGGTCAAAAACATTCAGTACTTC. Its translation: CASSLAARASGVKNIQYF.

This chain joins TRBV6-6 and TRBJ2-7; 7 bases fit TRBD1. The CDR3 has 14 residues. Germline-derived CDR1 and CDR2 are MNHNY and SVGAGI (reference sequence). V lost 0 bases and J lost 1; bases outside the gene matches: 0. CDR3 bases: TGTGCCAGCAGTTACTCGGGACAGTCCTACGAGCAGTACTTC. This codes for CASSYSGQSYEQYF.

On this clone: The same CDR3 can be traced to other DNA sequences in this sample. As DNA, the CDR3 is TGCGCCAGCAGCTCGTCCGGGACAGGGGGTTCACCCCTCCACTTT. This translates into CASSSSGTGGSPLHF. This chain connects TRBV5-1 to TRBJ1-6, with 11 bases identical to TRBD1. Germline trimming cut 3 bases from V and 9 bases from J; bases unmatched to any gene: 5. CDR1 and CDR2 (germline): SGHRS, YFSETQ. The CDR3 is 15 amino acids.

The CDR3 DNA reads TGTGCCAGCAGTGAGACAGCTGAAGCTTTCTTT. Translated, it gives CASSETAEAFF. The gene calls are TRBV2 and TRBJ1-1; a possible D gene is TRBD1 (5 bases). The CDR3 extends over 11 amino acids. CDR1 is SNHLY and CDR2 is FYNNEI in the germline V gene. Trimming stripped 3 bases from V and 6 bases from J, with 5 bases between.

This chain uses TRBV4-3 with TRBJ1-6; 9 positions match TRBD1. The CDR3 is made up of 16 amino acids. The J segment lost 11 bases and the V segment lost 0 bases, leaving 8 bases of the junction unmatched. The germline gives CDR1 LGHNA, CDR2 YSLEER. The DNA for the CDR3 is TGCGCCAGCAGCCAAGAGGGACAGGGAGGTATCACACCCCTCCACTTT. Translated: CASSQEGQGGITPLHF.

The table lists this clone with a count of one. This chain joins TRBV2 and TRBJ2-2; D unclear. The CDR3 contains 15 residues. V was clipped by 4 bases and J by 4 bases, with 13 bases between them. Germline CDR1 is SNHLY and CDR2 is FYNNEI. CDR3 residues: CASSVPVYGTGELFF. For the CDR3, the DNA is TGTGCCAGCAGTGTCCCCGTCTACGGCACCGGGGAGCTGTTTTTT.

The genes are TRBV30 and TRBJ1-4; D might be TRBD1 (6 bases). This CDR3 is built from 13 residues. Germline-derived CDR1 and CDR2 are GTSNPN and SVGIG (reference sequence). CDR3 residues: CAGGRATNEKLFF. In DNA, the CDR3 is TGTGCTGGGGGCCGGGCAACTAATGAAAAACTGTTTTTT. Full variable domain (rest looked up from reference TRBV30 and TRBJ1-4): SQTIHQWPATLVQPVGSPLSLECTVEGTSNPNLYWYRQAAGRGLQLLFYSVGIGQISSEVPQNLSASRPQDRQFILSSKKLLLSDSGFYLCAGGRATNEKLFFGSGTQLSVL.

The chain joins TRBV4-3 to TRBJ2-7; 7 positions agree with TRBD2. Germline CDR1 LGHNA, CDR2 YSLEER. The CDR3 is made up of 13 amino acids. V dropped 0 bases and J dropped 9; count of bases not matched to a gene: 5. CDR3 region: CASSQDRGEGQYF. For the CDR3, the DNA is TGCGCCAGCAGCCAAGATCGCGGGGAGGGGCAGTACTTC.

V is TRBV19 and J is TRBJ1-4; 8 bases map to TRBD1. Germline V lookup: CDR1 LNHDA, CDR2 SQIVND (reference sequence). With V trimmed by 6 bases and J by 8 bases, 5 bases remained unmatched. The CDR3 covers 13 residues. The CDR3 region is CASRPGQVEKLFF. Here the CDR3 DNA reads TGTGCCAGTAGGCCGGGACAGGTGGAAAAACTGTTTTTT.

The J gene is TRBJ1-5, the V gene TRBV19; D perhaps matches TRBD1 (5 bases). Germline V gene lookup returns CDR1 LNHDA and CDR2 SQIVND (reference sequence). V gave up 4 bases and J gave up 0 bases, with 19 bases separating them. The CDR3 consists of 18 residues. The CDR3 DNA reads as TGTGCCAGTAGTACATTGGGGGGACGGAGACATAGCAATCAGCCCCAGCATTTT. Encoded protein: CASSTLGGRRHSNQPQHF.

The rearrangement joins TRBV6-5 to TRBJ1-1, with 9 bases that match TRBD1. Germline V lookup: CDR1 MNHEY, CDR2 SVGAGI. V gave up 2 bases and J gave up 7 bases; unmatched junction bases: 5. The CDR3 is 14 residues long. CDR3 nucleotides: TGTGCCAGCAGTTACACGGGACAGGGTTTTGAAGCTTTCTTT. As protein: CASSYTGQGFEAFF.

In its sample, this clone was seen once. This is likely a read error, given that the CDR3 carries no conserved phenylalanine or tryptophan at its end. The DNA is omitted, as the CDR3 cannot be located on it reliably, and the CDR3 follows TCRdb's listing. The J gene is TRBJ2-3, the V gene TRBV4-3; the table assigns TRBD2, which was not confirmed against the DNA. The length of the CDR3 is 12 amino acids, counting both ends. CDR1 is LGHNA and CDR2 is YSLEER in the germline V gene. CDR3 sequence reads: CASSQLEWVGGV.

This chain links TRBV5-1 with TRBJ1-4, with D uncertain. The CDR3 loop spans 15 amino acids. Germline CDR1 reads SGHRS; CDR2 reads YFSETQ. V was cut by 4 bases and J by 6 bases, with 16 bases left in between. The CDR3 sequence: CASSKDGGFDEKLFF. In DNA form, the CDR3 reads TGCGCCAGCAGCAAAGACGGCGGGTTTGATGAAAAACTGTTTTTT. Combining the CDR3 with reference TRBV5-1 and TRBJ1-4 gives the whole variable domain KAGVTQTPRYLIKTRGQQVTLSCSPISGHRSVSWYQQTPGQGLQFLFEYFSETQRNKGNFPGRFSGRQFSNSRSEMNVSTLELGDSALYLCASSKDGGFDEKLFFGSGTQLSVL.

This chain joins TRBV12-3 or TRBV12-4 and TRBJ1-5; 7 bases line up with TRBD1. This CDR3 has 13 residues. After removal of 8 bases from V and 3 bases from J, the junction contained 4 bases not matched to a gene. The DNA for the CDR3 is TGTGCCAGCGGGACAGCGCTCAATCAGCCCCAGCATTTT. Its translation: CASGTALNQPQHF.

The V gene is TRBV19, the J gene TRBJ2-7; maybe TRBD2 (6 bases). The germline V gene encodes CDR1 LNHDA and CDR2 SQIVND (reference sequence). This CDR3 comprises 14 residues. Trimming cost V 3 bases and J 6 bases, with 15 bases left between them. CDR3 in amino acids: CASSIGGRLREQYF. The DNA for the CDR3 is TGTGCCAGTAGTATCGGGGGTAGACTACGCGAGCAGTACTTC.

The V call is TRBV7-2, the J call TRBJ2-7, with D possibly TRBD1 on 5 matching bases. V was cut by 2 bases and J by 2 bases, with 10 bases left in between. The CDR3 totals 14 residues. The germline V gene encodes CDR1 SGHTA and CDR2 FQGNSA. In DNA form, the CDR3 reads TGTGCCAGCAGCTTATCGTGGGGCCCCTACGAGCAGTACTTC. It yields the protein CASSLSWGPYEQYF.

This chain uses TRBV21-1 with TRBJ1-1. TRBV21-1 is a documented pseudogene. The CDR3 is 17 amino acids. The CDR3 sequence: CASSKDLRGPTNTEAFF. In DNA, the CDR3 is TGTGCCAGCAGCAAAGACTTGCGGGGCCCAACGAACACTGAAGCTTTCTTT.

The rearrangement uses TRBV4-2 and TRBJ1-4; tentative D call: TRBD1 (5 bases). The CDR3 contains 14 residues. Trimming left V 0 bases short and J 5 bases short, with 7 bases between. CDR1 is LGHNA and CDR2 is YNFKEQ in the germline V gene. The CDR3 sequence is CASSQDYRNEKLFF. Here the CDR3 DNA reads TGTGCCAGCAGCCAAGATTACAGGAATGAAAAACTGTTTTTT.

The rearrangement links TRBV18 to TRBJ2-7, with no clear D. Trimming removed 4 bases at V and 0 bases at J, with 13 bases between. Germline CDR1 and CDR2: KGHSH and LQKENI. This CDR3 is built from 15 residues. DNA for the CDR3: TGTGCCAGCTCACGACTGTTTGCATCCTCCTACGAGCAGTACTTC. Translated, it gives CASSRLFASSYEQYF. Supplemented by reference TRBV18 and TRBJ2-7, the full variable domain reads NAGVMQNPRHLVRRRGQEARLRCSPMKGHSHVYWYRQLPEEGLKFMVYLQKENIIDESGMPKERFSAEFPKEGPSILRIQQVVRGDSAAYFCASSRLFASSYEQYFGPGTRLTVT.

This clone was counted once. This chain links TRBV15 with TRBJ1-5; D unresolved. The CDR3 spans 15 residues. Germline V gene lookup returns CDR1 LNHNV and CDR2 YYDKDF (reference sequence). The V end lost 5 bases, the J end lost 3 bases, and 14 bases lay between the germline ends. CDR3 protein: CATSLTAGYNQPQHF. CDR3 DNA sequence: TGTGCCACCAGCCTAACGGCGGGGTACAATCAGCCCCAGCATTTT.

The chain is built from TRBV2 and TRBJ1-5, with unresolved D. Germline CDR1 SNHLY, CDR2 FYNNEI. V shed 5 bases and J shed 4 bases, with 15 bases lying between them. The CDR3 covers 15 residues. The CDR3 sequence: CASSSEGGPNQPQHF. Here the CDR3 DNA reads TGTGCCAGCAGTTCCGAAGGAGGACCTAATCAGCCCCAGCATTTT.

The CDR3 spells CASSPYPDFYNEQFF. The CDR3 DNA follows: TGTGCCAGCAGCCCCTATCCCGACTTCTACAATGAGCAGTTCTTC. J is TRBJ2-1 and V is TRBV9; the D is unclear. This CDR3 is 15 amino acids long. Per the germline V gene, CDR1 is SGDLS and CDR2 is YYNGEE. The V gene lost 4 bases and the J gene lost 3 bases, with 14 bases spanning the gap.

V is TRBV30 and J is TRBJ2-5, with 9 positions matching TRBD2. This CDR3 is 15 amino acids long. Germline V lookup: CDR1 GTSNPN, CDR2 SVGIG (reference sequence). The V gene end was trimmed by 1 base and the J gene end by 1 base; junction bases not matched to a gene: 4. Here the CDR3 reads CAWSGLAGSQETQYF. The DNA for the CDR3 is TGTGCCTGGAGTGGGCTAGCGGGGTCCCAAGAGACCCAGTACTTC.

J is TRBJ2-5 and V is TRBV7-9; possible D gene TRBD2, 6 bases. Germline V CDR1 and CDR2: SEHNR, FQNEAQ (reference sequence). This CDR3 is 12 amino acids long. The V end was cut by 8 bases, the J end by 3 bases, with 10 bases between. The CDR3 reads CASSREKETQYF. CDR3 nucleotides: TGTGCCAGCTCCCGGGAGAAAGAGACCCAGTACTTC.

The genes are TRBV2 and TRBJ1-1; D is perhaps TRBD1 (5 bases). V dropped 6 bases and J dropped 1 base, with 12 bases sitting between them. Germline V CDR1 and CDR2: SNHLY, FYNNEI. CDR3 length: 14 residues. The CDR3 region is CASSRVLANTEAFF. The CDR3 nucleotides read TGTGCCAGCAGCAGGGTGCTTGCGAACACTGAAGCTTTCTTT.